The rows below give T cell receptor beta chains drawn from one sample of a study of shared clonotypes between healthy human individuals. The protocol was immunoSEQ multiplex PCR, while the TCRdb copy is restricted to in-frame clones and leaves out a portion. The sample lists about 2.4 million clones, under 95% occurring once. Source material: naive CD4+ T cells from PBMCs. These TCRs come from a man aged 18 to 35 in good health. Some clones in this sample may be carry-over from other donors' samples. Each CDR3 is given with its conserved first and last residue. Fields, in order: J gene, V gene, D gene, clone size, CDR3 DNA, CDR3 protein. D genes are given only for firm matches. Some rows mark clone size as missing; the rest say once, few, many or name a class of expanded clone.

J gene: TRBJ1-2
V gene: TRBV14
D gene: TRBD1
clone size: NA
CDR3 DNA: TGTGCCAGCAGCCCTCGTCAGGGGGGGCTTCACTATGGCTACACCTTC
CDR3 protein: CASSPRQGGLHYGYTF

J gene: TRBJ1-2
V gene: TRBV4-3
D gene: NA
clone size: NA
CDR3 DNA: TGCGCCAGCAGCCAAGATTTGCGGAGCCTAGGCTACACCTTC
CDR3 protein: CASSQDLRSLGYTF

J gene: TRBJ2-7
V gene: TRBV19
D gene: TRBD2
clone size: NA
CDR3 DNA: TGTGCCAGTAGTATACGGGGAAGCGGGAGGTCCTACGAGCAGTACTTC
CDR3 protein: CASSIRGSGRSYEQYF

J gene: TRBJ2-2
V gene: TRBV28
D gene: NA
clone size: NA
CDR3 DNA: TGTGCCAGCAGCACAGGGCCGGGCGGGGAGCTGTTTTTT
CDR3 protein: CASSTGPGGELFF

J gene: TRBJ1-2
V gene: TRBV30
D gene: NA
clone size: NA
CDR3 DNA: TGTGCCTGGAGTTCCACGGGGCTCTATGGCTACACCTTC
CDR3 protein: CAWSSTGLYGYTF

J gene: TRBJ1-2
V gene: TRBV9
D gene: NA
clone size: NA
CDR3 DNA: TGTGCCAGCAGCCCAAGCCCGGGTAGCTATGGCTACACCTTC
CDR3 protein: CASSPSPGSYGYTF

J gene: TRBJ2-1
V gene: TRBV10-1
D gene: NA
clone size: NA
CDR3 DNA: TGCGCCATAGTGCATGAGCAGTTCTTC
CDR3 protein: CAIVHEQFF

J gene: TRBJ1-5
V gene: TRBV28
D gene: TRBD1
clone size: NA
CDR3 DNA: TGTGCCAGCAGCCTCCAACAGGGGGTGGGTCAGCCCCAGCATTTT
CDR3 protein: CASSLQQGVGQPQHF

J gene: TRBJ2-7
V gene: TRBV10-3
D gene: TRBD2
clone size: once
CDR3 DNA: TGTGCCATCAGTGACTTTCAGGGACTAGCCTACGAGCAGTACTTC
CDR3 protein: CAISDFQGLAYEQYF

J gene: TRBJ1-1
V gene: TRBV15
D gene: TRBD1
clone size: NA
CDR3 DNA: TGTGCCACCAGCAGTGTACCGGGACAGGGCTACACTGAAGCTTTCTTT
CDR3 protein: CATSSVPGQGYTEAFF

J gene: TRBJ2-5
V gene: TRBV5-1
D gene: NA
clone size: once
CDR3 DNA: TGCGCCAGCAGCCGGGCGGGACCCACCAAGGAGGAGACCCAGTACTTC
CDR3 protein: CASSRAGPTKEETQYF

J gene: TRBJ1-3
V gene: TRBV7-8
D gene: NA
clone size: NA
CDR3 DNA: TGTGCCAGCAGCACCGGTCGCCTCGCGTTCAATCCGTCTGGAAACACCATATATTTT
CDR3 protein: CASSTGRLAFNPSGNTIYF

J gene: TRBJ1-2
V gene: TRBV10-3
D gene: TRBD1
clone size: NA
CDR3 DNA: TGTGCCACCCAAGGGACAGGGGGCGGCTATGGCTACACCTTC
CDR3 protein: CATQGTGGGYGYTF

J gene: TRBJ1-3
V gene: TRBV5-1
D gene: TRBD1
clone size: NA
CDR3 DNA: TGCGCCAGCAGTGTACAGGGGTCTGGAAACACCATATATTTT
CDR3 protein: CASSVQGSGNTIYF

J gene: TRBJ1-5
V gene: TRBV15
D gene: NA
clone size: NA
CDR3 DNA: TGTGCCACCAGCAGAGGTAATAGCAATCAGCCCCAGCATTTT
CDR3 protein: CATSRGNSNQPQHF

J gene: TRBJ2-1
V gene: TRBV5-4
D gene: TRBD2
clone size: NA
CDR3 DNA: TGTGCCAGCAGCTTTACTAGCGGGAGTTACAATGAGCAGTTCTTC
CDR3 protein: CASSFTSGSYNEQFF

J gene: TRBJ2-7
V gene: TRBV5-1
D gene: NA
clone size: once
CDR3 DNA: TGCGCCAGCAGCTTAACCGGGCCCACCTACGAGCAGTACTTC
CDR3 protein: CASSLTGPTYEQYF

J gene: TRBJ2-1
V gene: TRBV30
D gene: TRBD1
clone size: NA
CDR3 DNA: TGTGCCTGGAGTCTAGGACAGGGGGCATTCCGCAGTAATGAGCAGTTCTTC
CDR3 protein: CAWSLGQGAFRSNEQFF

J gene: TRBJ2-1
V gene: TRBV6-5
D gene: NA
clone size: NA
CDR3 DNA: TGTGCCAGCAGTTACTCGAGGCTAGCAGAGTACAATGAGCAGTTCTTC
CDR3 protein: CASSYSRLAEYNEQFF

J gene: TRBJ2-3
V gene: TRBV28
D gene: NA
clone size: NA
CDR3 DNA: TGTGCCAGCACGGGGGGAGGGGGAACAGATACGCAGTATTTT
CDR3 protein: CASTGGGGTDTQYF

J gene: TRBJ2-7
V gene: TRBV7-8
D gene: TRBD2
clone size: NA
CDR3 DNA: TGTGCCAGCAGCCCTGTAGGACTAGCGGACGCCTACGAGCAGTACTTC
CDR3 protein: CASSPVGLADAYEQYF

J gene: TRBJ1-5
V gene: TRBV4-1
D gene: NA
clone size: NA
CDR3 DNA: TGCGCCAGCAGCTTAATTGGGAATAGCAATCAGCCCCAGCATTTT
CDR3 protein: CASSLIGNSNQPQHF

J gene: TRBJ2-5
V gene: TRBV18
D gene: TRBD1
clone size: NA
CDR3 DNA: TGTGCCAGCTCGGACAGGTTCCAAGAGACCCAGTACTTC
CDR3 protein: CASSDRFQETQYF